The sequence of this T cell receptor (beta chain) was determined in a study of cytomegalovirus exposure and HLA in healthy donors. Regarding the study as a whole: Reported results showed that the classifier diagnosed cytomegalovirus status with high specificity and sensitivity. TCR beta chain V- and J-gene trimming was linked, in a later analysis, to a missense variant in DCLRE1C.

The V end lost 0 bases, the J end lost 4 bases, and 12 bases lay between the germline ends. The CDR3 length is 15 residues. The germline V gene encodes CDR1 SGDLS and CDR2 YYNGEE. Donors were nominally healthy when sampled, though unrecorded immune exposures were likely. Regarding this clone: The antigen is not known.

PCR was performed using 60 Vbeta and 13 Jbeta primers. Assay used: immunoSEQ multiplex PCR; TCRdb lists only in-frame clones, some missing. The table records roughly 190,000 clones, around 62% of them present only once. Input material: PBMCs. V usage is TRBV9 and J usage is TRBJ2-3, with D perhaps matching TRBD1 (6 bases). The TCR originated in a man aged 35-49 years in good health and CMV-seronegative. The CDR3 here is CASSVAQGNADTQYF. For the CDR3, the DNA is TGTGCCAGCAGCGTAGCACAGGGTAACGCAGATACGCAGTATTTT.